The clone carrying this TCR beta chain was observed a few times. As yet, its antigen is unknown. Losses at the gene ends were 0 bases for V and 6 bases for J; bases not matched to a gene: 5. CDR1 is SEHNR, CDR2 FQNEAQ, per germline (reference sequence). The CDR3 runs 14 residues. This sample was included in a study of T cell responses to AZD1222 COVID-19 vaccine. Study-level findings and limits: Clonal diversity was possibly underestimated; the donors were predominantly white British and more often female. An increase in Spike-specific TCR breadth and depth was observed after two AZD1222 doses. Only six or seven AZD1222 recipients were seropositive at baseline. Among vaccine-associated CD4 TCRs, coverage spanned spike, with dominance at 160-218 and 743-854.

Method: immunoSEQ multiplex PCR; TCRdb's copy keeps in-frame clones and lacks some. The table has some 140,000 clones, under 95% seen once. V and J are TRBV7-9 and TRBJ2-7; 7 nucleotides agree with TRBD2. The TCR was taken from an adult in good health. The source material was peripheral blood, sampled on day 0 of AZD1222 vaccination. CDR3 sequence (DNA): TGTGCCAGCAGCTTAGCGGGAGGGCAGGGCGAGCAGTACTTC. Translating it yields CASSLAGGQGEQYF.